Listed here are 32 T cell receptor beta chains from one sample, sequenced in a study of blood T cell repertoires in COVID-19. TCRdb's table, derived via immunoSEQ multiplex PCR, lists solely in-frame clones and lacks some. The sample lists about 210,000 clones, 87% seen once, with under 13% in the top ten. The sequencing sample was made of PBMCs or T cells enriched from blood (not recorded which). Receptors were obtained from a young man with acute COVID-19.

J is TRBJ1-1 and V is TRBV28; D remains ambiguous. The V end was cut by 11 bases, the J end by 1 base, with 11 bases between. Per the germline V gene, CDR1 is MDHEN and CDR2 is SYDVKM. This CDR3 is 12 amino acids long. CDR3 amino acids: CASSGGNTEAFF. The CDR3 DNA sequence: TGTGCCTCCTCGGGAGGGAACACTGAAGCTTTCTTT.

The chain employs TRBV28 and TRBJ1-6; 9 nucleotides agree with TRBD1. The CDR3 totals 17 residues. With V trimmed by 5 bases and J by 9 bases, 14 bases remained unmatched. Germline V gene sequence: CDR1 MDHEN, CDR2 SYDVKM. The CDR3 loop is CASSQPGQGSFSSPLHF. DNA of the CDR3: TGTGCCAGCAGTCAGCCGGGACAGGGTTCATTTAGTTCACCCCTCCACTTT.

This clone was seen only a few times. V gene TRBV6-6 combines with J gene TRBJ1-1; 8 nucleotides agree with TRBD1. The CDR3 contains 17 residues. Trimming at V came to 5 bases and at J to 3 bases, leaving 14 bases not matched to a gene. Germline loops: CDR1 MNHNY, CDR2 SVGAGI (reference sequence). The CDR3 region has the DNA TGTGCCAGCAGTCAACCGAGCAGGGGGCGCAGTGACACTGAAGCTTTCTTT. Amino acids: CASSQPSRGRSDTEAFF.

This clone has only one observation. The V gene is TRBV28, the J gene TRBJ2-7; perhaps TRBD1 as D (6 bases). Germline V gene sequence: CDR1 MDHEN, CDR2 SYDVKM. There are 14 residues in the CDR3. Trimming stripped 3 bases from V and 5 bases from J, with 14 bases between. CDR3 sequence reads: CASSLSQGVDEQYF. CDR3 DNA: TGTGCCAGCAGTTTGTCACAGGGAGTCGACGAGCAGTACTTC. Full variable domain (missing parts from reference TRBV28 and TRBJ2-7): DVKVTQSSRYLVKRTGEKVFLECVQDMDHENMFWYRQDPGLGLRLIYFSYDVKMKEKGDIPEGYSVSREKKERFSLILESASTNQTSMYLCASSLSQGVDEQYFGPGTRLTVT.

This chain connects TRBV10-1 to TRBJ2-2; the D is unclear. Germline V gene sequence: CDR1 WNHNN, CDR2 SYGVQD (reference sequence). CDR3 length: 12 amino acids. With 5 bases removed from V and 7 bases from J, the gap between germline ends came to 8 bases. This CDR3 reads CASSSQIGELFF. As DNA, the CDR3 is TGCGCCAGCAGTAGTCAGATCGGGGAGCTGTTTTTT.

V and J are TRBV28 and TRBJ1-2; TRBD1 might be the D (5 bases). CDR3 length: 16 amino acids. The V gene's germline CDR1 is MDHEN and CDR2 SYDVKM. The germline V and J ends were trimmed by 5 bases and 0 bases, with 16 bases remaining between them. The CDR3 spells CASSELGGEANYGYTF. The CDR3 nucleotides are TGTGCCAGCAGTGAATTAGGAGGGGAAGCTAACTATGGCTACACCTTC.

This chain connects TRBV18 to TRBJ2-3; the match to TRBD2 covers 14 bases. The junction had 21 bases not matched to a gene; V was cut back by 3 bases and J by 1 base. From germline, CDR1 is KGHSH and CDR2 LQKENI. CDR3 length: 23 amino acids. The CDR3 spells CASSPLMIGTSGSRVIGTDTQYF. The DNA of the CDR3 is TGTGCCAGCTCACCTCTTATGATCGGGACTAGCGGGAGTAGAGTGATCGGCACAGATACGCAGTATTTT.

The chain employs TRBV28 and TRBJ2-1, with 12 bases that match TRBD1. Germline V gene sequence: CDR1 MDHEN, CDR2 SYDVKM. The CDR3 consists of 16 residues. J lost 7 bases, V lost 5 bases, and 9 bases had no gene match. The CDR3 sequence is CASSRSGTGGLNEQFF. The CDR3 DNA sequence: TGTGCCAGCAGTCGGTCCGGGACAGGGGGCTTAAATGAGCAGTTCTTC.

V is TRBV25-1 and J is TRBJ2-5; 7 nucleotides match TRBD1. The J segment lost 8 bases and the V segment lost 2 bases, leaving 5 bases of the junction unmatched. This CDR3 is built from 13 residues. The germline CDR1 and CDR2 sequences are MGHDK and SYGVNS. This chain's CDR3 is CASSERTGETQYF. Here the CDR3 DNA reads TGTGCCAGCAGTGAAAGAACAGGGGAAACCCAGTACTTC.

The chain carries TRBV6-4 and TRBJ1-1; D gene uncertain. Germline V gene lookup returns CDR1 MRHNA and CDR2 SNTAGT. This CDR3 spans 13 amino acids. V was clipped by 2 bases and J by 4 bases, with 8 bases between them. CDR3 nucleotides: TGTGCCAGCAGTGACGTCCGGGGCACTGAAGCTTTCTTT. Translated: CASSDVRGTEAFF.

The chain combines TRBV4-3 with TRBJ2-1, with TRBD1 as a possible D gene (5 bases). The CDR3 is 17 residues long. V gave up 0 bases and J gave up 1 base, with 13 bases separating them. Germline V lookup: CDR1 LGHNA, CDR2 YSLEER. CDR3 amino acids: CASSQDRQRKSYNEQFF. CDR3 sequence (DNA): TGCGCCAGCAGCCAAGATCGACAGAGAAAGTCCTACAATGAGCAGTTCTTC.

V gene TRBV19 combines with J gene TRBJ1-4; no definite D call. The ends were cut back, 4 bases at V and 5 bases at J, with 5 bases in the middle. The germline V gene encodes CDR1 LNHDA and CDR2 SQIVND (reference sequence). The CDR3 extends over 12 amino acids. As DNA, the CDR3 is TGTGCCAGTAGTACGGGAAATGAAAAACTGTTTTTT. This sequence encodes CASSTGNEKLFF.

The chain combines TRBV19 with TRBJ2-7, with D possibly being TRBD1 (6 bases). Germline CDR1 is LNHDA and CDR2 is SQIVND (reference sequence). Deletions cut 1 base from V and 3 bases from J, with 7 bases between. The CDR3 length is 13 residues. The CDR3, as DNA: TGTGCCAGTAGTATAGCGGACAGCTACGAGCAGTACTTC. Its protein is CASSIADSYEQYF.

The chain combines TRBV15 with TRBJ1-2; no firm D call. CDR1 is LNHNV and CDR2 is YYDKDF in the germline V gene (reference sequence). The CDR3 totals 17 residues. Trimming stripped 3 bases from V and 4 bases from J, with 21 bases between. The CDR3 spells CATSSGRDGRFAYGYTF. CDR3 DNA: TGTGCCACCAGCAGTGGGCGTGACGGAAGATTCGCCTATGGCTACACCTTC.

Here the CDR3 reads CASSIGRDRNTEAFF. DNA for the CDR3: TGTGCCAGTAGTATAGGGCGAGACAGGAACACTGAAGCTTTCTTT. The chain joins TRBV19 to TRBJ1-1; a possible D gene is TRBD1 (5 bases). Trimming took 1 base from V and 1 from J, leaving 10 bases between them. The germline CDR1 and CDR2 sequences are LNHDA and SQIVND (reference sequence). This CDR3 has 15 residues.

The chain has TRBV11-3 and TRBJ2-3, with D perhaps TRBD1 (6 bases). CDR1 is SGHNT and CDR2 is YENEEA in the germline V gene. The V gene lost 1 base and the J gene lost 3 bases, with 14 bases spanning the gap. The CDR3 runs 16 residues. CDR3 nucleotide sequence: TGTGCCAGCAGCTTAGGTGGCTACAGGGTAACAGATACGCAGTATTTT. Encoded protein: CASSLGGYRVTDTQYF.

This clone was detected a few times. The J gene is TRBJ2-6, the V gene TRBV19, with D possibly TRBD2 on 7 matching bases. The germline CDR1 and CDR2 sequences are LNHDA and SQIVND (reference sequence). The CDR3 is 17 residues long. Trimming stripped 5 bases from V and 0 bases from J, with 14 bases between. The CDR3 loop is CASSRGGTLSGANVLTF. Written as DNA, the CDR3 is TGTGCCAGTAGTCGCGGGGGCACTCTCTCTGGGGCCAACGTCCTGACTTTC.

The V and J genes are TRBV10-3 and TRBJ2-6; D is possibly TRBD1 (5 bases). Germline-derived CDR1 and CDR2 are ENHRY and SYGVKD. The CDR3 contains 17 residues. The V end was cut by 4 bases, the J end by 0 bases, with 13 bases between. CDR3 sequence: CAISVVGAFSGANVLTF. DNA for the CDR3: TGTGCCATCAGTGTAGTAGGGGCCTTCTCTGGGGCCAACGTCCTGACTTTC.

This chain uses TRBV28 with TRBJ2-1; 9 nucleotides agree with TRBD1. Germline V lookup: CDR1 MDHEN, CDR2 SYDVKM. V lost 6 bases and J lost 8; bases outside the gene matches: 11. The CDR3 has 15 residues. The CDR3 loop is CASSAEDRGGDEQFF. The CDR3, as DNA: TGTGCCAGCAGCGCAGAGGACAGGGGAGGCGATGAGCAGTTCTTC.

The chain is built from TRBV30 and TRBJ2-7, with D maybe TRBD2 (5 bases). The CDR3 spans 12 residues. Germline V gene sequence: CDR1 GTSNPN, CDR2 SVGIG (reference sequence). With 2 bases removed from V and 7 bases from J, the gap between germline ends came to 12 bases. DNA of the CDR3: TGTGCCTGGAGTCCCCACCCGGGGGAGCAGTACTTC. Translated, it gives CAWSPHPGEQYF.

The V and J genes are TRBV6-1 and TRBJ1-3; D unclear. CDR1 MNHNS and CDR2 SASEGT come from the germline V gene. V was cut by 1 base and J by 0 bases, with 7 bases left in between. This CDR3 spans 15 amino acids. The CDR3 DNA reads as TGTGCCAGCAGTGAAGAGCTTCCCTCTGGAAACACCATATATTTT. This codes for CASSEELPSGNTIYF.

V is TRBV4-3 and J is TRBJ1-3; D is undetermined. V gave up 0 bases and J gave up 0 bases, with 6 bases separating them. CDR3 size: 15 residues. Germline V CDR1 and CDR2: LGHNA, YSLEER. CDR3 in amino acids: CASSQDGNSGNTIYF. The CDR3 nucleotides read TGCGCCAGCAGCCAAGATGGCAACTCTGGAAACACCATATATTTT.

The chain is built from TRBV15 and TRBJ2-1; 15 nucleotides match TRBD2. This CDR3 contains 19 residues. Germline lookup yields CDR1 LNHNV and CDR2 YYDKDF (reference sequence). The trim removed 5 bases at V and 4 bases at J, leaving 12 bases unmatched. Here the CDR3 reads CATSVIPGLAGGGYNEQFF. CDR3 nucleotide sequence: TGTGCCACCAGCGTCATTCCGGGACTAGCGGGAGGAGGTTACAATGAGCAGTTCTTC.

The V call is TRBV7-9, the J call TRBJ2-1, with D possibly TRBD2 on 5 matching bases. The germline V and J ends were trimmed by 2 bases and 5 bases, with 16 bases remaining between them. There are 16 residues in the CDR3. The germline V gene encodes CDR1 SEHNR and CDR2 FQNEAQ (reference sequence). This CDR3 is CASSLSSRAWDNEQFF. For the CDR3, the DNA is TGTGCCAGCAGCTTAAGTTCGAGGGCCTGGGACAATGAGCAGTTCTTC.

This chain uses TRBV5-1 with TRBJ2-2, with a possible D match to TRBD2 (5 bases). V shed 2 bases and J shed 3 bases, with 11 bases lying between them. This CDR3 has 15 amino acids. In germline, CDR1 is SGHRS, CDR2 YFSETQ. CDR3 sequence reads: CASSFRGRDTGELFF. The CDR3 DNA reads TGCGCCAGCAGCTTCCGGGGAAGGGACACCGGGGAGCTGTTTTTT.

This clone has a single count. CDR3 DNA sequence: TGTGCCAGCAGCACTCTGGGACAGAGGCTCGGAAACACCATATATTTT. Translated: CASSTLGQRLGNTIYF. The chain uses TRBV5-4 and TRBJ1-3, with 7 bases that match TRBD1. The V segment lost 4 bases and the J segment 4 bases; nucleotides outside the gene matches: 11. The CDR3 has 16 residues. CDR1 is SGHNT, CDR2 YYREEE, per germline (reference sequence).

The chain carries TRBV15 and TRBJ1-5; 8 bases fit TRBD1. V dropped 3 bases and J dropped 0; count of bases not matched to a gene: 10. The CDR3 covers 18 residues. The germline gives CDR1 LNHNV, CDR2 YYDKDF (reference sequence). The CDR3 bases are TGTGCCACCAGCAGGGCCGGGACAGGACGCTCTAGCAATCAGCCCCAGCATTTT. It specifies CATSRAGTGRSSNQPQHF.

DNA for the CDR3: TGCGCCAGCAGCCAAGAGTGGGACAGCTCCTACAATGAGCAGTTCTTC. This encodes CASSQEWDSSYNEQFF. The rearrangement links TRBV4-1 to TRBJ2-1, with 7 bases that match TRBD1. Trimming cost V 0 bases and J 0 bases; bases outside gene matches: 2. The CDR3 loop spans 16 amino acids. Germline V gives CDR1 MGHRA, CDR2 YSYEKL.

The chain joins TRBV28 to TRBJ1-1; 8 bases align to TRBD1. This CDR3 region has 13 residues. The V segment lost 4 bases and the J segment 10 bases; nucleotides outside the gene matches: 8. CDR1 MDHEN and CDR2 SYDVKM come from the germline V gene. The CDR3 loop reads CASSSTGGQVAFF. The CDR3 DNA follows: TGTGCCAGCAGTTCCACAGGGGGTCAGGTAGCTTTCTTT.

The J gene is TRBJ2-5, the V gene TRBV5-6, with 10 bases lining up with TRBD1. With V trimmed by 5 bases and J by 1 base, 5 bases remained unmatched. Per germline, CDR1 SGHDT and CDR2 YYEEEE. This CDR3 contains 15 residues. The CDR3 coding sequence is TGTGCCAGCAGTTCGACAGGGGGCGGCCAAGAGACCCAGTACTTC. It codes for CASSSTGGGQETQYF.

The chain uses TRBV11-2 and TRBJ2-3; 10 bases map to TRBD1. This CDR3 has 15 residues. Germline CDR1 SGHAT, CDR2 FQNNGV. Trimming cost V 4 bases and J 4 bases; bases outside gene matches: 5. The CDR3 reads CASSSGTGDADTQYF. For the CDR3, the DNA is TGTGCCAGCAGCTCGGGGACAGGGGATGCAGATACGCAGTATTTT.

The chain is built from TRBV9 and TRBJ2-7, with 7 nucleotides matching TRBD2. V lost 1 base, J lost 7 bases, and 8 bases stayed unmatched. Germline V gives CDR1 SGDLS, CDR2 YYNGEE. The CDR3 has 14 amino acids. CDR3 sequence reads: CASSVSPLAEEQYF. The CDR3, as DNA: TGTGCCAGCAGCGTATCCCCGCTAGCGGAGGAGCAGTACTTC.